A selection of T cell receptor beta chains follows, all from one sample in a study of cytomegalovirus exposure and HLA in healthy donors. Clones were read by immunoSEQ multiplex PCR, and TCRdb kept only the in-frame ones, dropping some. This sample carries 85,000 to 90,000 clones, around 96% of them seen once, and the ten largest clones take 0.78%. The sequenced sample was PBMCs. These TCRs come from a man aged 18 to 29 in good health and CMV-seronegative. Each CDR3 is given with its conserved first and last residue. A D gene is named only where the DNA matches it firmly. Some rows mark clone size as missing; the rest say once, few, many or name a class of expanded clone.

abundance	d_gene	v_gene	j_gene	CDR3aa	CDR3nt
.	.	TRBV2	TRBJ1-2	CASHVGGAGYGYTF	TGTGCCAGCCATGTTGGAGGGGCAGGCTATGGCTACACCTTC
.	.	TRBV19	TRBJ2-2	CASSIQQDNTGELFF	TGTGCCAGTAGTATTCAGCAGGATAACACCGGGGAGCTGTTTTTT
.	.	TRBV9	TRBJ2-6	CASSVGSSGANVLTF	TGTGCCAGCAGCGTAGGGAGCTCTGGGGCCAACGTCCTGACTTTC
.	TRBD2	TRBV10-2	TRBJ2-5	CASSESRGREVETQYF	TGCGCCAGCAGTGAGTCTCGGGGGCGGGAGGTGGAGACCCAGTACTTC
.	.	TRBV7-9	TRBJ1-4	CASSSGPKLFF	TGTGCCAGCAGTTCAGGTCCAAAACTGTTTTTT
.	.	TRBV7-8	TRBJ2-7	CASSLVGGAEGLIAYEQYF	TGTGCCAGCAGCTTAGTGGGGGGGGCGGAGGGCTTAATAGCCTACGAGCAGTACTTC
.	.	TRBV16	TRBJ1-1	CASSQEDFTEAFF	TGTGCCAGCAGCCAAGAGGATTTCACTGAAGCTTTCTTT
.	.	TRBV20-1	TRBJ1-2	CSAPPREGYTF	TGCAGTGCTCCCCCGAGGGAGGGCTACACCTTC
.	.	TRBV5-1	TRBJ2-1	CASSPQGGSYNEQFF	TGCGCCAGCAGCCCTCAAGGGGGTTCCTACAATGAGCAGTTCTTC
.	TRBD2	TRBV4-3	TRBJ2-1	CASSQVRLAGVEQFF	TGCGCCAGCAGCCAAGTAAGACTAGCGGGAGTTGAGCAGTTCTTC
.	TRBD1	TRBV20-1	TRBJ2-5	CSARGQETQYF	TGCAGTGCGAGGGGGCAGGAGACCCAGTACTTC
.	TRBD2	TRBV19	TRBJ2-3	CASRTPAGGRTDTQYF	TGTGCCAGTAGGACGCCAGCGGGAGGCCGCACAGATACGCAGTATTTT
.	.	TRBV21-1	TRBJ2-4	CASSKRCGQARAKNIQYF	TGTGCCAGCAGCAAAAGGTGTGGTCAGGCCCGGGCCAAAAACATTCAGTACTTC
.	.	TRBV30	TRBJ1-5	CAWSPLLKNQPQHF	TGTGCCTGGAGTCCGTTACTGAAAAATCAGCCCCAGCATTTT
.	TRBD1	TRBV29-1	TRBJ2-7	CSFRPGTGGSNEQYF	TGCAGCTTTCGCCCCGGGACAGGGGGTTCGAACGAGCAGTACTTC
.	TRBD2	TRBV27	TRBJ2-7	CASSVWTSGIGEQYF	TGTGCCAGCAGTGTATGGACTAGCGGGATTGGGGAGCAGTACTTC
.	.	TRBV11-2	TRBJ1-2	CASTTKTGIAGYTF	TGTGCCAGCACCACCAAAACAGGGATCGCCGGCTACACCTTC
.	.	TRBV12-5	TRBJ1-2	CASAKALGGYGYTF	TGTGCTAGTGCCAAGGCATTGGGGGGCTATGGCTACACCTTC
.	.	TRBV7-6	TRBJ2-5	CASARVGETQYF	TGTGCCAGTGCCAGGGTCGGGGAGACCCAGTACTTC
.	.	TRBV19	TRBJ2-2	CASHSLGADYTGELFF	TGTGCCAGTCATTCCCTAGGGGCTGACTACACCGGGGAGCTGTTTTTT
.	TRBD2	TRBV6-4	TRBJ2-1	CASSVEFPSGSGLINEQFF	TGTGCCAGCAGTGTAGAGTTTCCTAGCGGGAGTGGTTTGATAAATGAGCAGTTCTTC
.	.	TRBV21-1	TRBJ2-3	CASRKGTGSGTDTQYF	TGTGCCAGCAGGAAAGGGACCGGGAGCGGAACAGATACGCAGTATTTT
.	.	TRBV15	TRBJ2-2	CATSRNRPPNTGELFF	TGTGCCACCAGCAGAAACAGGCCCCCGAACACCGGGGAGCTGTTTTTT
.	TRBD2	TRBV6-6	TRBJ2-1	CASSRGLAGGGNEQFF	TGTGCCAGCAGCCGCGGACTAGCGGGAGGGGGGAATGAGCAGTTCTTC
.	TRBD1	TRBV5-1	TRBJ1-5	CASKSTVGTDDQPQHF	TGCGCCAGCAAATCAACGGTAGGGACAGATGATCAGCCCCAGCATTTT
.	TRBD1	TRBV30	TRBJ1-5	CAWSLGQGALQPQHF	TGTGCCTGGAGTTTGGGACAGGGGGCACTTCAGCCCCAGCATTTT
.	.	TRBV7-6	TRBJ2-1	CASSSIHYNEQFF	TGTGCCAGCAGCTCCATCCACTACAATGAGCAGTTCTTC
.	TRBD1	TRBV11-2	TRBJ2-7	CASSLGRTGSGYEQYF	TGTGCCAGCAGCTTAGGTCGGACAGGGAGCGGCTACGAGCAGTACTTC
once	.	TRBV5-1	TRBJ1-1	CASSLGRGTEAFF	TGCGCCAGCAGCTTAGGGAGGGGAACTGAAGCTTTCTTT
.	TRBD1	TRBV27	TRBJ2-1	CASSFLDRDEQFF	TGTGCCAGCAGTTTCCTGGACAGGGACGAGCAGTTCTTC
once	.	TRBV7-3	TRBJ2-7	CASRKTGIGDEQYF	TGTGCCAGCAGAAAAACAGGGATCGGAGACGAGCAGTACTTC
once	TRBD2	TRBV6-6	TRBJ2-7	CASGNIAGTSVYEQYF	TGTGCCAGCGGTAATATTGCCGGGACTAGCGTGTACGAGCAGTACTTC
.	TRBD1	TRBV7-9	TRBJ1-2	CASSFSGTESGYTF	TGTGCCAGCAGCTTCTCCGGGACAGAGAGTGGCTACACCTTC
.	TRBD2	TRBV5-1	TRBJ2-1	CASSLGLAGGIYNEQFF	TGCGCCAGCAGCTTGGGGCTAGCGGGAGGGATCTACAATGAGCAGTTCTTC
.	TRBD2	TRBV7-2	TRBJ2-5	CASSHTGGGPQETQYF	TGTGCCAGCAGCCACACGGGAGGCGGGCCACAAGAGACCCAGTACTTC
.	.	TRBV7-8	TRBJ1-5	CASSLGDSWNQPQHF	TGTGCCAGCAGCTTAGGTGACAGTTGGAATCAGCCCCAGCATTTT
.	.	TRBV28	TRBJ2-4	CASSIGVPKNIQYF	TGTGCCAGCAGTATAGGGGTGCCCAAAAACATTCAGTACTTC
.	.	TRBV5-6	TRBJ2-5	CASSLALQRETQYF	TGTGCCAGCAGCTTGGCCCTACAGAGAGAGACCCAGTACTTC
.	TRBD1	TRBV19	TRBJ2-3	CASSSTGGLGDTQYF	TGTGCCAGTAGTTCCACAGGGGGTTTGGGAGATACGCAGTATTTT
.	.	TRBV6-5	TRBJ1-4	CASSYTGFEKLFF	TGTGCCAGCAGTTATACAGGGTTTGAAAAACTGTTTTTT
.	.	TRBV7-6	TRBJ2-2	CASSYYPVAGELFF	TGTGCCAGCAGCTACTATCCCGTAGCCGGGGAGCTGTTTTTT
.	.	TRBV7-9	TRBJ2-2	CASSHTVAGELFF	TGTGCCAGCAGTCATACGGTGGCCGGGGAGCTGTTTTTT
once	TRBD2	TRBV6-6	TRBJ2-7	CASRPRLAYEQYF	TGTGCCAGCAGACCTAGACTAGCGTACGAGCAGTACTTC
.	TRBD1	TRBV5-1	TRBJ1-4	CASSPTGGATNEKLFF	TGCGCCAGCAGCCCGACAGGGGGGGCAACTAATGAAAAACTGTTTTTT
once	TRBD1	TRBV9	TRBJ2-2	CASSLRTGETGELFF	TGTGCCAGCAGCCTAAGGACAGGGGAAACCGGGGAGCTGTTTTTT
.	.	TRBV7-6	TRBJ2-1	CASSLVGVAGLFVDNEQFF	TGTGCCAGCAGCTTAGTGGGGGTGGCGGGACTTTTTGTAGACAATGAGCAGTTCTTC
.	.	TRBV28	TRBJ1-5	CASSPPPGSNQPQHF	TGTGCCAGCAGTCCCCCGCCAGGGAGCAATCAGCCCCAGCATTTT
.	TRBD2	TRBV9	TRBJ2-1	CASSAGLAGGLNEQFF	TGTGCCAGCAGCGCAGGTCTAGCGGGAGGGCTTAATGAGCAGTTCTTC
.	.	TRBV9	TRBJ2-7	CASSVGSGTYEQYF	TGTGCCAGCAGCGTAGGTAGCGGAACCTACGAGCAGTACTTC
.	.	TRBV6-5	TRBJ2-5	CASSPNGETQYF	TGTGCCAGCAGCCCTAACGGAGAGACCCAGTACTTC
.	TRBD1	TRBV29-1	TRBJ1-5	CSVTGGGGGNQPQHF	TGCAGCGTCACAGGGGGCGGTGGAGGCAATCAGCCCCAGCATTTT
.	TRBD2	TRBV7-2	TRBJ2-3	CASSLVASGADTQYF	TGTGCCAGCAGCTTAGTTGCTAGCGGTGCAGATACGCAGTATTTT
.	TRBD1	TRBV11-2	TRBJ1-2	CASSGRDSYGYTF	TGTGCCAGCAGCGGCCGGGACAGTTATGGCTACACCTTC
.	.	TRBV2	TRBJ1-4	CASSQGVGDEKLFF	TGTGCCAGCAGCCAAGGGGTCGGAGATGAAAAACTGTTTTTT
.	.	TRBV27	TRBJ1-3	CASSPTGQSAIYF	TGTGCCAGCAGTCCCACCGGACAGTCTGCCATATATTTT
once	.	TRBV10-3	TRBJ1-2	CAIRPYGEANYGYTF	TGTGCCATCAGGCCATACGGGGAAGCTAACTATGGCTACACCTTC
.	.	TRBV5-1	TRBJ1-1	CASSLGRENTEAFF	TGCGCCAGCAGCTTGGGACGGGAAAACACTGAAGCTTTCTTT
.	TRBD2	TRBV4-2	TRBJ2-2	CASSQVSSGRANGELFF	TGTGCCAGCAGCCAAGTCTCTAGCGGGAGGGCCAACGGGGAGCTGTTTTTT